The text below deals with one TCR beta chain. The assay was immunoSEQ multiplex PCR, and TCRdb's table has in-frame clones only and misses some. The data contain about 220,000 clones, just over 85% of them singletons. These data belong to a study of blood T cell repertoires in COVID-19. V gave up 1 base and J gave up 6 bases; unmatched junction bases: 5. CDR3 length: 14 residues. Germline CDR1 and CDR2: LGHDT and YNNKEL (reference sequence). The receptor comes from a woman aged 40-49 years with acute COVID-19. The sample consisted of PBMCs or T cells enriched from blood (not recorded which). This chain links TRBV3-1 (or the pseudogene TRBV3-2) with TRBJ1-1; 7 nucleotides line up with TRBD1. CDR3 residues: CASSQGFQGAEAFF. DNA for the CDR3: TGTGCCAGCAGCCAAGGATTCCAGGGGGCTGAAGCTTTCTTT.